This TCR beta chain comes out of a study of regulatory T cells in long-lasting Graves disease. Whole-study findings and limits: Lower TCR diversity characterized persistent Graves' patients relative to newly diagnosed patients.

Ten or more counts support this clonotype. Its specificity is unknown. CDR3 regions were amplified by Arm-PCR using iRepertoire HTBI primers to build TCR beta libraries. Via MiXCR, TCRdb re-called the multiplex PCR reads, giving one row per CDR3 protein. The sample records 550,000 to 650,000 distinct CDR3 sequences, 15% to 20% being singletons. The time point: newly diagnosed GD, antithyroid drugs for less than 3 months. Scientists built the TCR library using RNA that was extracted from PBMCs. All patients originated from an endocrinology department located in Xi'an, China. Germline V gene lookup returns CDR1 KGHDR and CDR2 SFDVKD. The length of the CDR3 is 18 residues. V was shortened by 8 bases and J by 3 bases, with 27 bases between the two germline ends. This sample also belongs to another study, concerning T cells in Graves' hyperthyroidism and ophthalmopathy. This second study notes: Patients showing uncontrolled infection, other autoimmune disease, pregnancy or lactation were ineligible.

This clonotype was obtained from a man younger than 35 with Graves disease. Sequencing used peripheral blood mononuclear cells (PBMCs), obtained at new diagnosis, from a patient treated with antithyroid drugs. This rearrangement joins TRBV24-1 to TRBJ2-5; D is perhaps TRBD1 or TRBD2 (5 bases each). The CDR3 region is CATIAVRLGEPHEETQYF. The CDR3 DNA follows: TGTGCCACCATAGCCGTCCGTTTAGGGGAGCCGCACGAAGAGACCCAGTACTTC.